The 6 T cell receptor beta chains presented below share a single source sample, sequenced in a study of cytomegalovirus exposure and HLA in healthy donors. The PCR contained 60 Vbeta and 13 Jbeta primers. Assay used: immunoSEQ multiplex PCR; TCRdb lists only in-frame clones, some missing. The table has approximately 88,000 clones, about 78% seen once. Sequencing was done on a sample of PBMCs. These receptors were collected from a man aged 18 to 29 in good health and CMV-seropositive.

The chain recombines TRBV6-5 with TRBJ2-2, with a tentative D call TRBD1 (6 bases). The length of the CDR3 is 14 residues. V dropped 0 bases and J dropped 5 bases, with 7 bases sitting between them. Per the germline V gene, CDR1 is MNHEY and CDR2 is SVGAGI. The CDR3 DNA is TGTGCCAGCAGTTACTCAGGGGGAACCGGGGAGCTGTTTTTT. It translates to CASSYSGGTGELFF.

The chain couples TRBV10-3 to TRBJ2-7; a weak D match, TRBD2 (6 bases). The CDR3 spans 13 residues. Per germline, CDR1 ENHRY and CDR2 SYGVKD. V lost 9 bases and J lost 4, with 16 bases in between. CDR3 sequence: CAMGDSPAYEQYF. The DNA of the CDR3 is TGTGCCATGGGGGACTCTCCGGCTTACGAGCAGTACTTC.

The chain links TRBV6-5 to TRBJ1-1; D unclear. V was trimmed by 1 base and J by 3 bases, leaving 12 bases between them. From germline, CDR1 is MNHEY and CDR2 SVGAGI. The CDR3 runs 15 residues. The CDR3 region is CASSYFPNSHTEAFF. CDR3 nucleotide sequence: TGTGCCAGCAGTTACTTTCCGAACAGTCACACTGAAGCTTTCTTT.

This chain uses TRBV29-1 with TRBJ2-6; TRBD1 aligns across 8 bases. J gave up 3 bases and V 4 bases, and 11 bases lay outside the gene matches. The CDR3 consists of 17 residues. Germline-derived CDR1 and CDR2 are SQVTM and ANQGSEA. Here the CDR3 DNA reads TGCAGCGTTGCAAACAGGGGGAGTATATTTGGGGCCAACGTCCTGACTTTC. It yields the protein CSVANRGSIFGANVLTF.

The CDR3 region is CASKWLADRETQYF. CDR3 bases: TGTGCCAGCAAGTGGCTAGCGGACCGAGAGACCCAGTACTTC. This chain uses TRBV6-5 with TRBJ2-5, with 7 bases matching TRBD2. The CDR3 is 14 amino acids. Trimming cost V 7 bases and J 4 bases; bases outside gene matches: 9. CDR1 MNHEY and CDR2 SVGAGI come from the germline V gene.

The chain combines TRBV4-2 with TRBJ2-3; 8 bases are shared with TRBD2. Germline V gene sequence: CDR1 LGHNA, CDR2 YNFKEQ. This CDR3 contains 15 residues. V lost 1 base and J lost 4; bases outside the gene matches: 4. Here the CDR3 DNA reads TGTGCCAGCAGCCAAGCCGGGACTAGTGCAGATACGCAGTATTTT. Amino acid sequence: CASSQAGTSADTQYF.